This TCR beta chain is from a study of blood T cell repertoires in COVID-19. Study background: The samples span acute and convalescent COVID-19 from the United States, Italy and Spain. T cells, B-cell-depleted T cells, or PBMCs provided the cDNA or gDNA that served as material.

Losses at the gene ends were 5 bases for V and 6 bases for J; bases not matched to a gene: 10. Germline CDR1 and CDR2: SEHNR and FQNEAQ (reference sequence). The CDR3 has 16 amino acids. This clone was detected only a few times. In the source study's methods: Nucleated cell number was recorded as an estimate derived from reference gene primer amplification. Method: immunoSEQ multiplex PCR; TCRdb's copy keeps in-frame clones and lacks some. The V and J calls and clone size are taken from that table; D and trimming were inferred from the DNA. Of 84,000 or so clones in the sample, approximately 80% were seen once.

The clonotype comes from a human donor in a cohort sampled during active COVID-19. Sequencing input: peripheral blood. The chain is built from TRBV7-9 and TRBJ2-7; TRBD2 matches 13 bases. CDR3 protein: CASSPHGTSGISEQYF. The CDR3 region has the DNA TGTGCCAGCAGCCCGCACGGGACTAGCGGGATAAGCGAGCAGTACTTC.